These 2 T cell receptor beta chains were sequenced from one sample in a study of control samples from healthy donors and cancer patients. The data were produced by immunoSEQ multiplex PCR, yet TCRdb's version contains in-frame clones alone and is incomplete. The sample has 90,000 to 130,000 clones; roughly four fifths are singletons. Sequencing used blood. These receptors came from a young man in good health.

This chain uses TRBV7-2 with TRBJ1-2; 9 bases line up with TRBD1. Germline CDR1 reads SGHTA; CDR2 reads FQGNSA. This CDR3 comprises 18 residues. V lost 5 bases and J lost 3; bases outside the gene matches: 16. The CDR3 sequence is CASSLATGGGSSYYGYTF. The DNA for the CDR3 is TGTGCCAGCAGCCTTGCCACAGGGGGCGGCTCATCCTACTATGGCTACACCTTC.

As DNA, the CDR3 is TGTGCCAGCAAGGGACAGGGAAAGACCCAGTACTTC. It translates to CASKGQGKTQYF. The chain joins TRBV27 to TRBJ2-5; 9 nucleotides align to TRBD1. This CDR3 has 12 residues. Germline CDR1 and CDR2: MNHEY and SMNVEV (reference sequence). With 7 bases clipped from V and 6 bases from J, the junction kept 3 bases outside the gene matches.